This is a list of T cell receptor beta chains from one sample in a study of spatial heterogeneity in lung cancer. TCRdb passed the 5' RACE reads through MiXCR, listing each CDR3 protein once. The sample has a few thousand distinct CDR3 sequences; 8.8% are singletons. The input for sequencing was normal lung tissue next to the tumor, taken at surgery. The receptors originated from a female donor with early-stage non-small cell lung cancer. CDR3s include the opening cysteine and the closing phenylalanine or tryptophan. The D gene is left open where the match is weak. Clone size appears in some rows only: once, few, many, or a class for an expanded clone.

d_call j_call clone_size v_call cdr3_aa cdr3_nt
- TRBJ1-1 medium-sized TRBV10-3 CAISAQGPLAPNTEAFF TGTGCCATCAGTGCACAGGGCCCCCTTGCCCCGAACACTGAAGCTTTCTTT
TRBD1 TRBJ1-6 medium-sized TRBV3-1 CASSQDRTGRDSPLHF TGTGCCAGCAGCCAAGATCGGACAGGACGGGATTCACCCCTCCACTTT
TRBD2 TRBJ2-7 medium-sized TRBV19 CASSPRTSGSYEQYF TGTGCCAGTAGTCCAAGGACTAGCGGCTCCTACGAGCAGTACTTC
- TRBJ1-5 medium-sized TRBV10-3 CAISEGGSNQPQHF TGTGCCATCAGTGAGGGTGGAAGCAATCAGCCCCAGCATTTT
TRBD2 TRBJ2-7 - TRBV30 CAWGLGLAGGTYEQYF TGTGCCTGGGGGCTGGGACTAGCGGGAGGTACCTACGAGCAGTACTTC
- TRBJ1-4 many TRBV20-1 CSAIGRDSKLFF TGCAGTGCTATCGGACGCGACTCTAAACTGTTTTTT
- TRBJ2-2 many TRBV7-2 CASSFQGRGAGELFF TGTGCCAGCAGCTTCCAGGGGCGGGGCGCCGGGGAGCTGTTTTTT
TRBD1 TRBJ2-7 medium-sized TRBV25-1 CASSSPGQGAGEQYF TGTGCCAGCAGTAGCCCGGGACAGGGGGCAGGGGAGCAGTACTTC
TRBD1 TRBJ1-6 - TRBV7-9 CASSAGTDNSPLHF TGTGCCAGCAGCGCCGGGACAGACAATTCACCCCTCCACTTT
- TRBJ2-2 medium-sized TRBV5-8 CASSLTRNTGELFF TGTGCCAGCAGCTTAACCAGGAACACCGGGGAGCTGTTTTTT
- TRBJ1-1 medium-sized TRBV18 CASSPEGSRTEAFF TGTGCCAGCTCACCAGAGGGTAGCCGGACTGAAGCTTTCTTT
TRBD2 TRBJ2-5 many TRBV29-1 CSVGTSEETQYF TGCAGCGTGGGGACTAGCGAAGAGACCCAGTACTTC